This T cell receptor beta chain was sequenced in a study of T cells in localized non-small cell lung cancer. Study observations and caveats: Measurement of T cell clonality placed uninvolved adjacent lung highest, above the level in tumor.

Worth noting for this clone: The antigen remains undetermined.

Produced via immunoSEQ multiplex PCR; TCRdb's table is partial and in-frame only. The sample includes tens of thousands of clones, roughly 90% of them seen just once. This CDR3 has 15 amino acids. V shed 6 bases and J shed 0 bases, with 14 bases lying between them. Germline loops: CDR1 LNHDA, CDR2 SQIVND (reference sequence). This receptor was obtained from a male donor older than 55 with stage I squamous cell lung carcinoma. The chain links TRBV19 to TRBJ2-5; D perhaps matches TRBD1 (7 bases). The sample consisted of peripheral blood, taken before any cancer treatment. Here the CDR3 DNA reads TGTGCCAGTAGACAGGGGCTAGCGTACCAAGAGACCCAGTACTTC. Amino acids: CASRQGLAYQETQYF.